The source of this T cell receptor beta chain is a study of neurological immune-mediated disorders. V was clipped by 3 bases and J by 5 bases; unmatched bases: 2. The length of the CDR3 is 12 residues. Germline-derived CDR1 and CDR2 are DFQATT and SNEGSKA (reference sequence). This clonotype has at least ten counts. Every sequencing run drew on 15-18 subjects and yielded over 200 million TCR-beta sequences. MiXCR, run by TCRdb on the 5' RACE reads, gives a single entry per CDR3 protein. The sample records about 84,000 distinct CDR3 sequences, 10% being singletons. This clonotype originated in a man aged 35 to 55 in good health. The sample taken for sequencing was PBMCs. The V and J genes are TRBV20-1 and TRBJ2-7; 9 bases match TRBD1. The CDR3 sequence: CSASRQGDEQYF. For the CDR3, the DNA is TGCAGTGCTAGCCGACAGGGGGACGAGCAGTACTTC.